The 22 T cell receptor beta chains given below trace back to one sample, sequenced in a study of blood T cell repertoires in COVID-19. Profiling relied on immunoSEQ multiplex PCR, and the TCRdb table lists in-frame clones only, not all of them. Of under 300,000 clones in the sample, about nine tenths were seen once. Sequenced input: PBMCs or T cells enriched from blood (not recorded which). The receptors shown here come from a woman between 40 and 55 years old with acute COVID-19.

This sequence joins TRBV7-2 and TRBJ1-2, with a tentative D call TRBD1 (5 bases). The CDR3 has 14 amino acids. Trimming pared 7 bases from V and 5 bases from J, leaving 17 bases between. From germline, CDR1 is SGHTA and CDR2 FQGNSA. DNA for the CDR3: TGTGCCAGCACCTTTCAGGGAATGAGTTATGGCTACACCTTC. Translation: CASTFQGMSYGYTF.

V usage is TRBV10-2 and J usage is TRBJ1-1; tentatively, D is TRBD1 (6 bases). The CDR3 length is 14 residues. Germline loops: CDR1 WSHSY, CDR2 SAAADI. V lost 5 bases and J lost 0, with 10 bases in between. CDR3 sequence (DNA): TGCGCCAGCAGTACACAGGGATTGAACACTGAAGCTTTCTTT. It specifies CASSTQGLNTEAFF.

The V call is TRBV5-8, the J call TRBJ2-7, with TRBD1 as a possible D gene (6 bases). Trimming took off 0 bases at V and 5 bases at J, with 12 bases between the two ends. This CDR3 contains 14 residues. CDR1 and CDR2 (germline): SGHTS, YDEGEE. In DNA form, the CDR3 reads TGTGCCAGCAGCTTGGGGGGCAGGGGCAACGAGCAGTACTTC. The encoded protein is CASSLGGRGNEQYF.

This chain connects TRBV13 to TRBJ2-5; 10 bases fit TRBD1. In germline, CDR1 is PRHDT, CDR2 FYEKMQ (reference sequence). The CDR3 extends over 14 amino acids. The junction had 5 bases not matched to a gene; V was cut back by 5 bases and J by 5 bases. Here the CDR3 reads CASSPRQGAETQYF. CDR3 bases: TGTGCCAGCAGCCCTAGACAGGGGGCGGAGACCCAGTACTTC.

J is TRBJ2-5 and V is TRBV19; tentatively, D is TRBD2 (6 bases). The V and J ends lost 6 bases and 7 bases respectively, with 18 bases between them. Germline V CDR1 and CDR2: LNHDA, SQIVND (reference sequence). This CDR3 spans 14 amino acids. CDR3 sequence reads: CASRPEGTKGTQYF. CDR3 DNA: TGTGCCAGTAGACCGGAGGGGACCAAGGGGACCCAGTACTTC.

This chain connects TRBV9 to TRBJ2-1; D is perhaps TRBD2 (7 bases). The CDR3 is 15 residues long. The V gene lost 3 bases and the J gene lost 0 bases, with 10 bases spanning the gap. Germline V gene lookup returns CDR1 SGDLS and CDR2 YYNGEE. CDR3 bases: TGTGCCAGCAGCGAGGGGGGGAGCTCCTACAATGAGCAGTTCTTC. This sequence encodes CASSEGGSSYNEQFF.

This clone came up once. V usage is TRBV19 and J usage is TRBJ1-1; D is unresolved. The CDR3 runs to 17 residues. Germline lookup yields CDR1 LNHDA and CDR2 SQIVND (reference sequence). With 1 base removed from V and 1 base from J, the gap between germline ends came to 16 bases. Here the CDR3 reads CASSIVPSLHKNTEAFF. CDR3 sequence (DNA): TGTGCCAGTAGTATAGTCCCTTCCCTTCACAAGAACACTGAAGCTTTCTTT.

This clone showed up just once. This chain uses TRBV14 with TRBJ2-7; D call uncertain. CDR1 SGHDN and CDR2 FVKESK come from the germline V gene. The length of the CDR3 is 12 residues. Trimming stripped 2 bases from V and 4 bases from J, with 6 bases between. Written as DNA, the CDR3 is TGTGCCAGCAGCCAATCGGTTTACGAGCAGTACTTC. It codes for CASSQSVYEQYF.

J is TRBJ2-7 and V is TRBV10-3; D call uncertain. The V end was cut by 7 bases, the J end by 3 bases, with 10 bases between. The germline V gene encodes CDR1 ENHRY and CDR2 SYGVKD. This CDR3 is 12 amino acids long. The CDR3 loop is CAINNDNYEQYF. The CDR3 region has the DNA TGTGCCATCAACAATGACAACTACGAGCAGTACTTC.

V and J are TRBV7-6 and TRBJ2-2; D gene uncertain. Germline V lookup: CDR1 SGHVS, CDR2 FNYEAQ. Trimming took off 5 bases at V and 5 bases at J, with 15 bases between the two ends. This CDR3 has 15 residues. This CDR3 is CASSSTGRETGELFF. The CDR3 DNA reads TGTGCCAGCAGCAGTACGGGTCGAGAAACCGGGGAGCTGTTTTTT.

DNA for the CDR3: TGCGCCAGCAGCCATAATAATCAGGGGGCGAGAGAGCAGTACTTC. Its translation is CASSHNNQGAREQYF. The genes are TRBV4-1 and TRBJ2-7; 8 bases agree with TRBD1. Germline-derived CDR1 and CDR2 are MGHRA and YSYEKL. The ends lost 3 bases at V and 7 bases at J; junction bases unmatched: 11. This CDR3 comprises 15 residues.

The CDR3 reads CASRPRVDGYTF. CDR3 DNA: TGTGCCAGCAGACCCAGGGTGGATGGCTACACCTTC. The rearrangement uses TRBV12-3 or TRBV12-4 and TRBJ1-2, with D tentatively TRBD1 (5 bases). CDR3 length: 12 residues. The V gene lost 6 bases and the J gene lost 6 bases, with 11 bases spanning the gap.

In its sample, this clone was seen a few times. The V gene is TRBV10-2, the J gene TRBJ2-1; 9 bases align to TRBD2. There are 15 residues in the CDR3. The germline gives CDR1 WSHSY, CDR2 SAAADI. Trimming removed 3 bases from V and 7 bases from J; junction bases left unmatched: 7. DNA of the CDR3: TGCGCCAGCAGTGAAGGGTTTAGCGGGGGAAATGAGCAGTTCTTC. This sequence encodes CASSEGFSGGNEQFF.

This chain joins TRBV20-1 and TRBJ2-1; the match to TRBD1 covers 9 bases. Germline lookup yields CDR1 DFQATT and CDR2 SNEGSKA (reference sequence). The V gene end was trimmed by 6 bases and the J gene end by 7 bases; junction bases not matched to a gene: 1. The CDR3 sequence is 11 residues long. The CDR3 loop is CSADRGNEQFF. Here the CDR3 DNA reads TGCAGTGCAGACAGGGGGAATGAGCAGTTCTTC.

The CDR3 DNA is TGTGCCAGCAGCTCGGACAACGATAATCAGCCCCAGCATTTT. Amino acids: CASSSDNDNQPQHF. This sequence joins TRBV7-9 and TRBJ1-5; TRBD1 might be the D (5 bases). Germline V gives CDR1 SEHNR, CDR2 FQNEAQ (reference sequence). V lost 4 bases to trimming and J lost 4 bases, with 11 bases between them. The CDR3 runs to 14 residues.

This clone appeared a few times. The chain joins TRBV29-1 to TRBJ2-2; D is perhaps TRBD2 (5 bases). V was cut by 7 bases and J by 6 bases, with 9 bases left in between. The CDR3 has 11 residues. Germline V gene data show CDR1 as SQVTM and CDR2 as ANQGSEA. CDR3 loop: CSAERAGELFF. Here the CDR3 DNA reads TGCAGCGCCGAGAGGGCCGGGGAGCTGTTTTTT.

The chain is built from TRBV11-2 and TRBJ2-3; possible D gene TRBD1, 6 bases. Trimming shortened V by 6 bases and J by 2 bases, and 18 bases separated the two germline ends. The CDR3 length is 16 residues. Germline loops: CDR1 SGHAT, CDR2 FQNNGV. CDR3 bases: TGTGCCAGCAGGCCCAGGGGCCCACTCCTCACAGATACGCAGTATTTT. Protein: CASRPRGPLLTDTQYF.

The chain recombines TRBV1 with TRBJ1-5; no check of the table's D call, TRBD1, against the DNA was made. TRBV1 is flagged as a pseudogene. This CDR3 region has 14 residues. The CDR3 loop is CTSSPISLGEPQHF. The CDR3 bases are TGCACCAGCAGCCCCATTTCCTTGGGCGAGCCCCAGCATTTT.

The V call is TRBV28, the J call TRBJ2-1; TRBD2 aligns across 9 bases. The CDR3 runs to 16 residues. The germline gives CDR1 MDHEN, CDR2 SYDVKM. The trim removed 8 bases at V and 12 bases at J, leaving 20 bases unmatched. The CDR3 loop is CASRLVGYGGGGRQFF. The CDR3 nucleotides read TGTGCCAGCCGCCTAGTTGGGTATGGCGGGGGGGGACGGCAGTTCTTC.

This sequence joins TRBV5-5 and TRBJ1-2, with a weak D call TRBD1 (5 bases). Germline V gives CDR1 SGHKS, CDR2 YYEKEE (reference sequence). Trimming pared 0 bases from V and 3 bases from J, leaving 12 bases between. CDR3 length equals 15 residues. CDR3 protein: CASSLVGQGYYGYTF. The CDR3 region has the DNA TGTGCCAGCAGCTTGGTTGGGCAGGGCTACTATGGCTACACCTTC. The complete variable domain, with remaining parts taken from reference TRBV5-5 and TRBJ1-2, reads DAGVTQSPTHLIKTRGQQVTLRCSPISGHKSVSWYQQVLGQGPQFIFQYYEKEERGRGNFPDRFSARQFPNYSSELNVNALLLGDSALYLCASSLVGQGYYGYTFGSGTRLTVV.

This rearrangement joins TRBV9 to TRBJ1-3, with D perhaps TRBD1 (5 bases). CDR3 length equals 16 residues. V lost 0 bases and J lost 8, with 18 bases in between. Germline-derived CDR1 and CDR2 are SGDLS and YYNGEE. The CDR3, as DNA: TGTGCCAGCAGCGTAGGTGGCAGCCTAACGGGGGACACCATATATTTT. It codes for CASSVGGSLTGDTIYF.

The chain couples TRBV9 to TRBJ2-5; D gene uncertain. Per germline, CDR1 SGDLS and CDR2 YYNGEE. The CDR3 is made up of 13 amino acids. The germline V and J ends were trimmed by 2 bases and 7 bases, with 12 bases remaining between them. CDR3 residues: CASSVGPEGTQYF. In DNA, the CDR3 is TGTGCCAGCAGCGTTGGGCCCGAAGGGACCCAGTACTTC.